These 18 T cell receptor beta chains came from one sample sequenced in a study of shared clonotypes between healthy human individuals. Data came from immunoSEQ multiplex PCR; TCRdb stores just in-frame clones and leaves some out. In the table there are about 590,000 clones, about 95% of which are singletons. Naive-designated CD8 cells lacked CD45RO, were positively enriched for CCR7, and omitted terminally differentiated effector memory CD45RA+ cells. Sequencing was performed on naive CD8+ T cells sorted from blood. The source of these receptors is a woman aged 25 to 39 in good health.

The CDR3 DNA sequence: TGTGCCAGCACCAGTGGGGCAGGCCCCTACGAGCAGTACTTC. Its protein is CASTSGAGPYEQYF. The chain uses TRBV7-9 and TRBJ2-7; D may be TRBD1 (5 bases). Trimming shortened V by 7 bases and J by 2 bases, and 15 bases separated the two germline ends. CDR1 SEHNR and CDR2 FQNEAQ come from the germline V gene (reference sequence). This CDR3 is built from 14 residues.

The chain links TRBV19 to TRBJ1-4, with D perhaps TRBD1 (5 bases). The germline CDR1 and CDR2 sequences are LNHDA and SQIVND (reference sequence). Trimming shortened V by 8 bases and J by 4 bases, and 14 bases separated the two germline ends. The CDR3 length is 14 residues. The CDR3 nucleotides are TGTGCCAGTGTGGGAGACAGAGATAATGAAAAACTGTTTTTT. Its translation: CASVGDRDNEKLFF.

CDR3 sequence (DNA): TGCGCCAGCGGGCCGGGACTAGCGGGAGAGGGTGCAGATACGCAGTATTTT. It specifies CASGPGLAGEGADTQYF. V is TRBV10-2 and J is TRBJ2-3, with 14 nucleotides matching TRBD2. The CDR3 runs to 17 residues. Germline loops: CDR1 WSHSY, CDR2 SAAADI. V trimming: 8 bases; J trimming: 4 bases; junction bases outside the gene matches: 11.

The J gene is TRBJ1-2, the V gene TRBV4-1; D call uncertain. V lost 2 bases, J lost 1 base, and 26 bases lay in between. CDR1 and CDR2 from the germline V gene are MGHRA and YSYEKL. The CDR3 has 20 residues. In DNA form, the CDR3 reads TGCGCCAGCAGCCAATTTCGCCCCGGGCTGAGCTCGGATCTTAACTATGGCTACACCTTC. Encoded protein: CASSQFRPGLSSDLNYGYTF.

This sequence joins TRBV28 and TRBJ1-1, with D unresolved. The V gene lost 1 base and the J gene lost 8 bases, with 5 bases spanning the gap. CDR3 length equals 11 residues. The germline gives CDR1 MDHEN, CDR2 SYDVKM. The CDR3 DNA reads as TGTGCCAGCAGTTTATCAGCCGAAGCTTTCTTT. It specifies CASSLSAEAFF.

This chain links TRBV7-6 with TRBJ1-1; 7 bases are shared with TRBD1. V shed 5 bases, J shed 5 bases, and the junction held 11 bases outside the gene matches. The CDR3 sequence is 15 residues long. Germline values: CDR1 SGHVS, CDR2 FNYEAQ. The CDR3 nucleotides read TGTGCCAGCAGCCCATCGGAGGGGGCAAGTACTGAAGCTTTCTTT. Protein sequence: CASSPSEGASTEAFF.

V gene TRBV2 combines with J gene TRBJ2-2; 10 bases line up with TRBD1. This CDR3 is 15 amino acids long. Unmatched junction bases numbered 9, after V lost 8 bases and J lost 6 bases. Germline V lookup: CDR1 SNHLY, CDR2 FYNNEI. In DNA form, the CDR3 reads TGTGCCAGCTTCTCCGGGACAGGGGATCCCGGGGAGCTGTTTTTT. This sequence encodes CASFSGTGDPGELFF.

This clone was seen many times. This specimen includes other DNA sequences encoding the same CDR3. The chain carries TRBV5-4 and TRBJ2-5; D ambiguous. This CDR3 is built from 13 residues. Germline loops: CDR1 SGHNT, CDR2 YYREEE (reference sequence). The ends were cut back, 0 bases at V and 5 bases at J, with 8 bases in the middle. For the CDR3, the DNA is TGTGCCAGCAGCTTGGAGTCAGAGGAGACCCAGTACTTC. Amino acid sequence: CASSLESEETQYF.

The V gene is TRBV27, the J gene TRBJ2-5; 7 bases map to TRBD2. CDR1 is MNHEY, CDR2 SMNVEV, per germline (reference sequence). The junction had 10 bases not matched to a gene; V was cut back by 1 base and J by 5 bases. The CDR3 is 16 residues long. DNA for the CDR3: TGTGCCAGCAGTTTATATACGGGAGGTTTCGGGGAGACCCAGTACTTC. Its translation: CASSLYTGGFGETQYF.

The rearrangement joins TRBV4-1 to TRBJ2-7; TRBD2 matches 10 bases. The ends lost 0 bases at V and 1 base at J; junction bases unmatched: 0. The germline V gene encodes CDR1 MGHRA and CDR2 YSYEKL. The CDR3 is made up of 15 amino acids. This CDR3 reads CASSQEAGGSYEQYF. Written as DNA, the CDR3 is TGCGCCAGCAGCCAAGAAGCGGGAGGGTCCTACGAGCAGTACTTC.

This rearrangement joins TRBV2 to TRBJ2-2; D not certain. In germline, CDR1 is SNHLY, CDR2 FYNNEI. The CDR3 is 13 amino acids. V dropped 4 bases and J dropped 3 bases, with 6 bases sitting between them. The CDR3 region is CASSGRDTGELFF. The CDR3 DNA reads as TGTGCCAGCAGTGGCAGAGACACCGGGGAGCTGTTTTTT.

V is TRBV28 and J is TRBJ2-7; no clear D gene. The germline CDR1 and CDR2 sequences are MDHEN and SYDVKM. The V and J ends lost 1 base and 9 bases respectively, with 16 bases between them. The CDR3 length is 14 residues. The CDR3 is CASSLYISGGRQYF. For the CDR3, the DNA is TGTGCCAGCAGTTTATATATATCTGGCGGCCGGCAGTACTTC.

V usage is TRBV4-1 and J usage is TRBJ2-3; 14 bases match TRBD2. Germline V gives CDR1 MGHRA, CDR2 YSYEKL. The V segment lost 4 bases and the J segment 2 bases; nucleotides outside the gene matches: 5. The CDR3 sequence is 17 residues long. CDR3 region: CASSLQGLAGVTDTQYF. CDR3 sequence (DNA): TGCGCCAGCAGCCTACAGGGACTAGCGGGAGTCACAGATACGCAGTATTTT.

This chain joins TRBV4-1 and TRBJ2-1; D gene ambiguous. The CDR3 consists of 13 residues. With 2 bases removed from V and 4 bases from J, the gap between germline ends came to 6 bases. Germline loops: CDR1 MGHRA, CDR2 YSYEKL. CDR3 coding DNA: TGCGCCAGCAGCCAACTGTTTTACAATGAGCAGTTCTTC. Its protein is CASSQLFYNEQFF.

The chain combines TRBV7-7 with TRBJ2-1; 10 bases are shared with TRBD2. The germline gives CDR1 SSHAT, CDR2 FNYEAQ (reference sequence). V lost 5 bases to trimming and J lost 6 bases; unmatched junction nucleotides: 7. The CDR3 runs 15 residues. The CDR3 DNA sequence: TGTGCCAGCAGCCCTAGCGGGAGCTCGGGCAATGAGCAGTTCTTC. Translation gives CASSPSGSSGNEQFF.

This chain joins TRBV11-1 and TRBJ2-7, with D perhaps matching TRBD1 (6 bases). This CDR3 is built from 14 residues. V lost 3 bases, J lost 3 bases, and 12 bases lay in between. The germline CDR1 and CDR2 sequences are SGHAT and FQDESV (reference sequence). CDR3 loop: CASSFPGRGYEQYF. The CDR3 DNA sequence: TGTGCCAGCAGCTTCCCGGGCAGGGGCTACGAGCAGTACTTC.

The genes are TRBV2 and TRBJ2-5; D may be TRBD1 (7 bases). CDR3 size: 16 residues. With 4 bases removed from V and 0 bases from J, the gap between germline ends came to 15 bases. From germline, CDR1 is SNHLY and CDR2 FYNNEI. CDR3 amino acids: CASSGRDSAYQETQYF. The CDR3 DNA reads as TGTGCCAGCAGTGGGAGGGACAGCGCTTACCAAGAGACCCAGTACTTC.

In its sample, this clone was seen a few times. The rearrangement uses TRBV27 and TRBJ2-7; D not resolved. V shed 5 bases and J shed 2 bases, with 4 bases lying between them. The CDR3 contains 11 residues. CDR1 is MNHEY, CDR2 SMNVEV, per germline (reference sequence). The CDR3 DNA reads as TGTGCCAGCAGTCCCGCCTACGAGCAGTACTTC. Its protein is CASSPAYEQYF.